This TCR beta chain was obtained from a study of Graves' ophthalmopathy and Graves' hyperthyroidism. This CDR3 spans 14 amino acids. Germline CDR1 MNHEY, CDR2 SMNVEV (reference sequence). This clonotype has at least ten counts. Its antigen remains unknown. At one end the junction does not follow the germline gene, possibly because of a read error. RNA transcripts were the template, and TCR beta CDR3 regions were amplified from them. RT-PCR in the first round used HTBI primers; a second-round multiplex PCR followed. TCRdb reprocessed the multiplex PCR reads with MiXCR, giving one entry per CDR3 protein. The sample has about 400,000 distinct CDR3 sequences, around 16% seen once. General observations from the study: With just under 90% sensitivity and less than 83% specificity, a 13-signature model separated ophthalmopathy from stable hyperthyroidism.

The receptor was isolated from a woman under 30 with Graves' ophthalmopathy. The chain links TRBV27 to TRBJ2-5; 8 positions agree with TRBD1. What was sequenced was peripheral blood. This chain's CDR3 is CASSHDRGLESQYF. CDR3 nucleotides: TGTGCCAGCAGTCATGACAGGGGATTAGAGAGCCAGTACTTC.